This T cell receptor (beta chain) was recovered during a study of T cells in Graves' hyperthyroidism and ophthalmopathy. This clonotype was counted only a few times. Its specificity is not known. Ophthalmopathy patients had Clinical Activity Score at least 3, NOSPECS grade at least 4, duration under 3 months. The study based diagnoses on clinical symptoms, serum thyroxine and TRAb, thyroid ultrasound and orbital computed tomography. Germline V CDR1 and CDR2: LGHDT, YNNKEL (reference sequence). There are 18 residues in the CDR3. V gave up 0 bases and J gave up 4 bases; unmatched junction bases: 11. Amplified regions were TCR beta CDR3 sequences from RNA transcripts. The study used the HTBI primer set for a first-round RT-PCR of the TCR CDR3. TCRdb fed the multiplex PCR reads into MiXCR, producing one record per CDR3 protein. Among about 300,000 distinct CDR3 sequences listed, approximately 18% were seen once.

Study-level findings and limits: Clonotypes that were expanded in thyroid above 0.001 mostly appeared in blood too. Ophthalmopathy was identified by the model a median around 6.3 months ahead of onset.

What was sequenced was blood. This chain joins TRBV3-1 and TRBJ2-2; the match to TRBD2 covers 7 bases. The source of this sequence is a man in his fifties with Graves' ophthalmopathy. The CDR3 reads CASSQDRIGGRATGELFF. The CDR3 region has the DNA TGTGCCAGCAGCCAAGATCGGATAGGAGGGAGGGCCACCGGGGAGCTGTTTTTT.